Shown below are 4 T cell receptor beta chains from a single sample sequenced in a study of long-term antiretroviral therapy in people with HIV (dated 2022 in TCRdb). The immunoSEQ hsTCRB v3.0 assay was used at survey level resolution for TRB variable region sequencing. Entries here come from immuneACCESS through TCRdb and include only in-frame sequences with V and J called. Some clones fail to appear in such tables; in the studies checked, an unresolved V gene covers under half of the shortfall, and the cause of the remainder is unknown. Counted in this sample were around 24,000 clones; approximately 95% of them appeared once. The top ten clones comprise under 10% of the sample. This specimen was unsorted PBMCs, taken 7.6 years after starting antiretroviral therapy. The receptors originated from a woman aged 35 to 49 with HIV.

The CDR3 loop reads CASSYFIAAGGYTF. The CDR3 DNA reads TGTGCCAGCAGTTACTTTATCGCAGCTGGAGGCTACACCTTC. This chain connects TRBV6-5 to TRBJ1-2, with unresolved D. Trimming removed 1 base at V and 8 bases at J, with 14 bases between. The CDR3 consists of 14 residues. Germline V CDR1 and CDR2: MNHEY, SVGAGI.

V usage is TRBV7-9 and J usage is TRBJ2-3; D may be TRBD2 (5 bases). Trimming left V 6 bases short and J 9 bases short, with 13 bases between. Germline V CDR1 and CDR2: SEHNR, FQNEAQ (reference sequence). The CDR3 contains 12 residues. The CDR3 sequence is CASSPLGMTQYF. The CDR3 coding sequence is TGTGCCAGCAGTCCCCTCGGGATGACGCAGTATTTT.

This chain joins TRBV15 and TRBJ2-5; D perhaps matches TRBD1 (6 bases). This CDR3 region has 17 residues. Germline lookup yields CDR1 LNHNV and CDR2 YYDKDF (reference sequence). Trimming pared 6 bases from V and 4 bases from J, leaving 24 bases between. DNA for the CDR3: TGTGCCACCAGTAGGGGCCCCTCTCGGTCAGGGGCAGAGACCCAGTACTTC. It codes for CATSRGPSRSGAETQYF. Based on the CDR3 plus reference TRBV15 and TRBJ2-5, the full variable domain is DAMVIQNPRYQVTQFGKPVTLSCSQTLNHNVMYWYQQKSSQAPKLLFHYYDKDFNNEADTPDNFQSRRPNTSFCFLDIRSPGLGDTAMYLCATSRGPSRSGAETQYFGPGTRLLVL.

The chain employs TRBV5-6 and TRBJ1-1; D is ambiguous. Trimming stripped 0 bases from V and 11 bases from J, with 11 bases between. This CDR3 spans 12 amino acids. CDR1 is SGHDT and CDR2 is YYEEEE in the germline V gene. For the CDR3, the DNA is TGTGCCAGCAGCTTGGCCGGAGGGAGGGCTTTCTTT. It encodes CASSLAGGRAFF.